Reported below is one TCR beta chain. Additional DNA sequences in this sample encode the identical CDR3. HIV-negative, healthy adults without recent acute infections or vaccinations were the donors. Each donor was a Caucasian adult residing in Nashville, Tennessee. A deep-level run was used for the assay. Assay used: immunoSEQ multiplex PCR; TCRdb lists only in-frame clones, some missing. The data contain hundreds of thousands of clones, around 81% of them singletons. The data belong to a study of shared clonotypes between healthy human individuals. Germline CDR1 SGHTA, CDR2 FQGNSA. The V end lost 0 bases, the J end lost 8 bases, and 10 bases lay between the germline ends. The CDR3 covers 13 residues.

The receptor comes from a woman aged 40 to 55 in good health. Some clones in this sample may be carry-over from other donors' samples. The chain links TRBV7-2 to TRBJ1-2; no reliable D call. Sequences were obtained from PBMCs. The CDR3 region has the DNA TGTGCCAGCAGCTTAGCGGGAGGGTACGGCTACACCTTC. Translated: CASSLAGGYGYTF.